One sample yielded the 17 T cell receptor beta chains listed below, sequenced in a study of Tregs in tolerant kidney transplant recipients. The repertoire was sequenced with immunoSEQ multiplex PCR; TCRdb's copy has only in-frame clones and lacks some. The table lists roughly 64,000 clones, 98% of them singletons. The sequenced sample was Tregs from blood, obtained before the transplant. These receptor sequences come from a human donor who received a combined kidney and bone marrow transplant.

The chain uses TRBV18 and TRBJ2-5; 9 bases match TRBD2. V trimming: 2 bases; J trimming: 4 bases; junction bases outside the gene matches: 5. Germline V gene lookup returns CDR1 KGHSH and CDR2 LQKENI. This CDR3 spans 15 amino acids. The CDR3 DNA reads TGTGCCAGCTCACCAGGCGGGGGGGCGCGAGAGACCCAGTACTTC. Amino acid sequence: CASSPGGGARETQYF.

This clone was seen a single time. This chain uses TRBV19 with TRBJ1-4; TRBD1 might be the D (6 bases). Germline loops: CDR1 LNHDA, CDR2 SQIVND (reference sequence). V was trimmed by 9 bases and J by 7 bases, leaving 18 bases between them. This CDR3 has 14 residues. The CDR3 sequence: CASRPQGLGEKLFF. CDR3 nucleotides: TGTGCCAGCCGCCCTCAGGGGCTGGGTGAAAAACTGTTTTTT.

The chain joins TRBV18 to TRBJ1-1, with TRBD1 matching over 7 bases. Trimming took 0 bases from V and 11 from J; bases not matched to a gene: 6. The CDR3 length is 13 residues. Germline loops: CDR1 KGHSH, CDR2 LQKENI. The CDR3 DNA reads as TGTGCCAGCTCACCACCTGAGGGGGCTAGGGCTTTCTTT. Amino acid sequence: CASSPPEGARAFF.

The J gene is TRBJ1-5, the V gene TRBV6-9; D may be TRBD1 (5 bases). Germline V gives CDR1 MNHGY, CDR2 SVAAGI. This CDR3 has 13 residues. CDR3 residues: CARSGGENQPQHF. The CDR3 nucleotides read TGTGCTCGTTCCGGGGGGGAAAATCAGCCCCAGCATTTT.

This chain connects TRBV19 to TRBJ1-1; the match to TRBD1 covers 8 bases. CDR1 LNHDA and CDR2 SQIVND come from the germline V gene (reference sequence). The CDR3 consists of 17 residues. Germline trimming cut 7 bases from V and 4 bases from J; bases unmatched to any gene: 17. CDR3 residues: CASNDPFTDRGSTEAFF. CDR3 DNA sequence: TGTGCCAGTAACGATCCCTTCACTGACAGGGGTTCCACTGAAGCTTTCTTT.

This chain joins TRBV15 and TRBJ1-5, with D hard to call. With 0 bases removed from V and 5 bases from J, the gap between germline ends came to 5 bases. CDR3 length: 13 amino acids. Per germline, CDR1 LNHNV and CDR2 YYDKDF (reference sequence). The CDR3 DNA reads TGTGCCACCAGCAGAGATCAATATCAGCCCCAGCATTTT. It encodes CATSRDQYQPQHF.

J is TRBJ1-5 and V is TRBV7-8; 7 bases agree with TRBD1. CDR1 and CDR2 (germline): SGHVS, FQNEAQ. The CDR3 consists of 15 residues. After removal of 5 bases from V and 0 bases from J, the junction contained 4 bases not matched to a gene. This chain's CDR3 is CASSLDRYSNQPQHF. CDR3 in DNA: TGTGCCAGCAGCCTGGACAGGTATAGCAATCAGCCCCAGCATTTT.

There are a few counts of this clone. V is TRBV7-3 and J is TRBJ2-7; 9 bases fit TRBD2. Germline V gene sequence: CDR1 SGHTA, CDR2 FQGTGA. Trimming removed 7 bases from V and 5 bases from J; junction bases left unmatched: 12. The CDR3 has 15 residues. DNA of the CDR3: TGTGCCAGCAAAGCTGGGCGGGGGGGAATACACGAGCAGTACTTC. As protein: CASKAGRGGIHEQYF.

The J gene is TRBJ2-5, the V gene TRBV7-2, with 10 bases lining up with TRBD1. After removal of 5 bases from V and 2 bases from J, the junction contained 8 bases not matched to a gene. Germline CDR1 and CDR2: SGHTA and FQGNSA. The CDR3 length is 16 residues. The CDR3 nucleotides are TGTGCCAGCAGCCCCCGGACAGGGGGTGGGCAAGAGACCCAGTACTTC. Its translation is CASSPRTGGGQETQYF.

The chain employs TRBV11-3 and TRBJ2-1, with D perhaps matching TRBD1 (5 bases). Trimming removed 3 bases at V and 0 bases at J, with 9 bases between. The CDR3 sequence is 15 residues long. CDR1 is SGHNT, CDR2 YENEEA, per germline. The CDR3 region is CASSFRQSSYNEQFF. CDR3 nucleotides: TGTGCCAGCAGCTTCAGACAGAGCTCCTACAATGAGCAGTTCTTC.

The CDR3, as DNA: TGTGCCAGCAGCCAGGGACTAGCGCCTGGGGGGTACTTC. It is translated as CASSQGLAPGGYF. The chain is built from TRBV11-2 and TRBJ2-7, with 10 bases aligning to TRBD2. CDR1 SGHAT and CDR2 FQNNGV come from the germline V gene. This CDR3 comprises 13 residues. J was trimmed by 12 bases and V by 5 bases; bases with no gene match: 10.

The chain has TRBV9 and TRBJ1-2; 8 bases align to TRBD1. The CDR3 consists of 15 residues. Trimming removed 0 bases from V and 7 bases from J; junction bases left unmatched: 8. The germline V gene encodes CDR1 SGDLS and CDR2 YYNGEE. The CDR3 region has the DNA TGTGCCAGCAGCGTAGGGACAGGGTACCTTGGTGGCTACACCTTC. It codes for CASSVGTGYLGGYTF. The full variable domain, in which reference TRBV9 and TRBJ1-2 provide the parts outside the CDR3, is DSGVTQTPKHLITATGQRVTLRCSPRSGDLSVYWYQQSLDQGLQFLIQYYNGEERAKGNILERFSAQQFPDLHSELNLSSLELGDSALYFCASSVGTGYLGGYTFGSGTRLTVV.

The V call is TRBV19, the J call TRBJ2-1; TRBD2 aligns across 8 bases. The CDR3 covers 15 residues. Looked up from germline, CDR1 is LNHDA and CDR2 is SQIVND (reference sequence). V shed 6 bases and J 3 bases; nucleotides not matched to a gene: 7. The CDR3 coding sequence is TGTGCCAGTAGGAAGACTAGCGTGCACTACAATGAGCAGTTCTTC. Its protein is CASRKTSVHYNEQFF.

The V gene is TRBV18, the J gene TRBJ2-1, with 11 bases aligning to TRBD2. The CDR3 length is 14 residues. Losses at the gene ends were 3 bases for V and 6 bases for J; bases not matched to a gene: 1. Germline V CDR1 and CDR2: KGHSH, LQKENI. Written as DNA, the CDR3 is TGTGCCAGCTCACCTGGGACTAGCGGCAATGAGCAGTTCTTC. Translation gives CASSPGTSGNEQFF.

This clone was seen once. The chain carries TRBV5-5 and TRBJ2-7; 7 bases align to TRBD1. Germline loops: CDR1 SGHKS, CDR2 YYEKEE (reference sequence). V was clipped by 4 bases and J by 4 bases; unmatched bases: 8. This CDR3 is built from 14 residues. The CDR3 sequence is CASSQTGSGYEQYF. CDR3 bases: TGTGCCAGCAGCCAGACAGGGAGTGGATACGAGCAGTACTTC.

The rearrangement uses TRBV6-1 and TRBJ2-3; TRBD1 agrees at 7 bases. There are 13 residues in the CDR3. Germline V CDR1 and CDR2: MNHNS, SASEGT. With V trimmed by 10 bases and J by 2 bases, 6 bases remained unmatched. CDR3 coding DNA: TGTGCCACCCGGACAGGAAACACAGATACGCAGTATTTT. Translating it yields CATRTGNTDTQYF.

The genes are TRBV5-1 and TRBJ2-1; D gene ambiguous. This CDR3 contains 14 residues. The V end lost 0 bases, the J end lost 6 bases, and 10 bases lay between the germline ends. Germline assignment: CDR1 SGHRS and CDR2 YFSETQ. The CDR3, as DNA: TGCGCCAGCAGCTTGGGTGACTCCCTCAATGAGCAGTTCTTC. It encodes CASSLGDSLNEQFF. The full variable domain, with the rest looked up from reference TRBV5-1 and TRBJ2-1, is KAGVTQTPRYLIKTRGQQVTLSCSPISGHRSVSWYQQTPGQGLQFLFEYFSETQRNKGNFPGRFSGRQFSNSRSEMNVSTLELGDSALYLCASSLGDSLNEQFFGPGTRLTVL.